This T cell receptor (beta chain) emerged from a study of blood T cell repertoires in COVID-19. Study context: COVID-19 samples from acute and convalescent phases originated in the United States, Italy and Spain.

This study enrolled people aged about 18 to 95 from about two dozen US geographic areas. Cohorts were based on clinical histories the participants reported. This CDR3 is 14 amino acids long. V dropped 6 bases and J dropped 0 bases, with 9 bases sitting between them. Germline loops: CDR1 MGHDK, CDR2 SYGVNS. In the authors' methods: Reference gene primer amplification gave nucleated cell count estimates. The table came from immunoSEQ multiplex PCR; TCRdb's copy has only in-frame clones and leaves some out. The V and J calls and the clone size are those of that table, but D and trimming were determined from the DNA. The sample carries roughly 200,000 clones, approximately 89% recorded once.

This sequence originates from a woman in her 30s with acute COVID-19. The V gene is TRBV25-1, the J gene TRBJ1-3; perhaps TRBD1 as D (6 bases). The sample comprised PBMCs or T cells enriched from blood (not recorded which). In DNA form, the CDR3 reads TGTGCCAGCAGCCGGACAGTCTCTGGAAACACCATATATTTT. This translates into CASSRTVSGNTIYF. The whole variable domain, remainder taken from reference TRBV25-1 and TRBJ1-3, is EADIYQTPRYLVIGTGKKITLECSQTMGHDKMYWYQQDPGMELHLIHYSYGVNSTEKGDLSSESTVSRIRTEHFPLTLESARPSHTSQYLCASSRTVSGNTIYFGEGSWLTVV.